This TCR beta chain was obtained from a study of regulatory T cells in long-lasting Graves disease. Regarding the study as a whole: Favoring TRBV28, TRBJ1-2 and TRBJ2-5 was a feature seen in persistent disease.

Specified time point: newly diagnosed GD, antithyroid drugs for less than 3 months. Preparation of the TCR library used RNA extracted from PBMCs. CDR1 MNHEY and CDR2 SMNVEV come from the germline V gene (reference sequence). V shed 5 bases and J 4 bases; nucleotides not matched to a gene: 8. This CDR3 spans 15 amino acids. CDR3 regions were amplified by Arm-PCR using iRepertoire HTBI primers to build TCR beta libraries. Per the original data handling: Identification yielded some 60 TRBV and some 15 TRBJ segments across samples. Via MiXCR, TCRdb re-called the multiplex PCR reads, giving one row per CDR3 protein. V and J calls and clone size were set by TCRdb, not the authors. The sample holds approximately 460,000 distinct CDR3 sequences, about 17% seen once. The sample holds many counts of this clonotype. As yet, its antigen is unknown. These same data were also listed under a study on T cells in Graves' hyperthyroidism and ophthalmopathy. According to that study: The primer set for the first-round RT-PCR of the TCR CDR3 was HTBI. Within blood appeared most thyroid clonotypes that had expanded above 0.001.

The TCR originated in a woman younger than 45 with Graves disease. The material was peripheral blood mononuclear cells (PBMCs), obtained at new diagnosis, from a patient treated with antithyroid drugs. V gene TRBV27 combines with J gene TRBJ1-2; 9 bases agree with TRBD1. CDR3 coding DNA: TGTGCCAGCAGTGACGGGACAGGGAATCCCTATGGCTACACCTTC. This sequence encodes CASSDGTGNPYGYTF.